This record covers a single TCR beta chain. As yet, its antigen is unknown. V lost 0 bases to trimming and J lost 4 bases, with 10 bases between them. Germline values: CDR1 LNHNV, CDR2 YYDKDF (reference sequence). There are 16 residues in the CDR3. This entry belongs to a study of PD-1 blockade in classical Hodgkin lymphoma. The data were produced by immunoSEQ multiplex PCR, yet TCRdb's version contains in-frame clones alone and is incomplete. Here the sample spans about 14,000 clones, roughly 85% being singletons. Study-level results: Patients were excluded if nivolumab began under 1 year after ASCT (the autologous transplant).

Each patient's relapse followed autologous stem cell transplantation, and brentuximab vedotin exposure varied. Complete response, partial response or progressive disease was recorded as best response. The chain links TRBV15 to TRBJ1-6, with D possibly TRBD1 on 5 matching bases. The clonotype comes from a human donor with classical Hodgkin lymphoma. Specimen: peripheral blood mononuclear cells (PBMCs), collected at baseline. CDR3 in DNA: TGTGCCACCAGCAGAGATGGGCCAGGGTATAATTCACCCCTCCACTTT. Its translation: CATSRDGPGYNSPLHF.